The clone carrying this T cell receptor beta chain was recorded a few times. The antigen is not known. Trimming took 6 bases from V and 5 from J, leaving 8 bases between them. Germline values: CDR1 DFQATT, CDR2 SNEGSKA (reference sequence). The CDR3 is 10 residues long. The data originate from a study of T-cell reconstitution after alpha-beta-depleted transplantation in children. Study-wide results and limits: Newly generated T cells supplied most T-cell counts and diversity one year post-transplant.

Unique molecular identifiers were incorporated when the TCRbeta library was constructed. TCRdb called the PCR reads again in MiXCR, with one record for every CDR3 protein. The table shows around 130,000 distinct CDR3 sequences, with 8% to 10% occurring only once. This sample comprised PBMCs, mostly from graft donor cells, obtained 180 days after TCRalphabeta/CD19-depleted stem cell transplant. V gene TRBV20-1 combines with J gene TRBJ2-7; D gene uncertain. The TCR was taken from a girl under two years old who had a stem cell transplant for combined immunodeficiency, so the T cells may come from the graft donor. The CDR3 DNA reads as TGCAGTGCCGCCTCTAACGAGCAGTACTTC. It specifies CSAASNEQYF.